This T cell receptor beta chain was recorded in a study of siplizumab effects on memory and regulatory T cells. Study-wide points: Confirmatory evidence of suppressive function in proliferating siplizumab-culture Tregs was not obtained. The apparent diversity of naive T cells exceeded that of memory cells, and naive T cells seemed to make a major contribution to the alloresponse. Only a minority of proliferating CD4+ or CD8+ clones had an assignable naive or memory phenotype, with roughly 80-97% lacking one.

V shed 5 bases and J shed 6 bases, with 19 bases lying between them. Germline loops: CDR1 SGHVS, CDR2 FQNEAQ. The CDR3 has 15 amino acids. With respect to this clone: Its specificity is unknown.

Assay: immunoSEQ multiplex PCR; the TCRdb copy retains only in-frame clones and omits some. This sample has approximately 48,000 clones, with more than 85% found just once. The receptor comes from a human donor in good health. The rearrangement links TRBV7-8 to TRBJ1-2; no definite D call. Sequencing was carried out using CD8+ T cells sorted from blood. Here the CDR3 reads CASSRNRIPLDGYTF. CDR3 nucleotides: TGTGCCAGCAGCAGGAATCGGATCCCACTGGATGGCTACACCTTC.